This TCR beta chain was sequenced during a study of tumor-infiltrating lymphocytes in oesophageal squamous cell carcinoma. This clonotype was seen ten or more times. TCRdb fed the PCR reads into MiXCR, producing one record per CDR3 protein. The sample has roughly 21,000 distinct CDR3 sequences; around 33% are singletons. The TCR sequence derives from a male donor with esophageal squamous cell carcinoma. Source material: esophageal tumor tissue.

CDR3 in amino acids: CASSSLAGAGNEQFF. The CDR3 nucleotides read TGTGCCAGCAGTTCACTAGCGGGAGCGGGCAATGAGCAGTTCTTC. The chain links TRBV28 to TRBJ2-1; the match to TRBD2 covers 11 bases. From germline, CDR1 is MDHEN and CDR2 SYDVKM. J was trimmed by 6 bases and V by 4 bases; bases with no gene match: 5. The CDR3 sequence is 15 residues long. The variable domain in full, completed from reference TRBV28 and TRBJ2-1, reads DVKVTQSSRYLVKRTGEKVFLECVQDMDHENMFWYRQDPGLGLRLIYFSYDVKMKEKGDIPEGYSVSREKKERFSLILESASTNQTSMYLCASSSLAGAGNEQFFGPGTRLTVL.